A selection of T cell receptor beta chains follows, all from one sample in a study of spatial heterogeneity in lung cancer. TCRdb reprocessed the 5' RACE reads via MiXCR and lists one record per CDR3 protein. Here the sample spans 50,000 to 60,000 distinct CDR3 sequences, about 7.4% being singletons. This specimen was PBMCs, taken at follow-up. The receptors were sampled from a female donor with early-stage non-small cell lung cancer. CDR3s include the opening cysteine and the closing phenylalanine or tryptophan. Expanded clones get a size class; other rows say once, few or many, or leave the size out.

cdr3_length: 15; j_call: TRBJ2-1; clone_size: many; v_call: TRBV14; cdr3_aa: CASSQVWRGSPEQFF
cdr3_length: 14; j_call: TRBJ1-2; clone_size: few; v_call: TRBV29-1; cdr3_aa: CSVTRGQGGNGYTF
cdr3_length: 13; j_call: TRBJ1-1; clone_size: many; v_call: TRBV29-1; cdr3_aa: CSVDRGMNTEAFF
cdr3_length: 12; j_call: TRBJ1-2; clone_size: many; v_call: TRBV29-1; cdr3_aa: CSVSGTDYGYTF
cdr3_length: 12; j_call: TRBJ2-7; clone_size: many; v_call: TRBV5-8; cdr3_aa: CASSFPGLAEFF
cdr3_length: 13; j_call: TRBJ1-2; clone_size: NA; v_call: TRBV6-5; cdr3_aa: CASRTDANYGYTF
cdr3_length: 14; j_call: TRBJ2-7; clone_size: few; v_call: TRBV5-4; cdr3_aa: CASTTRQRDYEQYF
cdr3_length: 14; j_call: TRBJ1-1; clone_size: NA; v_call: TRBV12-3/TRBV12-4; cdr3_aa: CASSSTMTNTEAFF
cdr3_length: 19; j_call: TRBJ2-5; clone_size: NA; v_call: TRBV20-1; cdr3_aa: CSASKRGLAGGLLQETQYF
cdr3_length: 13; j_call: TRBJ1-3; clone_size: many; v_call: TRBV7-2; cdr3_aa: CASSGSSGNTIYF
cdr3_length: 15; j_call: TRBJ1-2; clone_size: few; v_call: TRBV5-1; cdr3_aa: CATNRGSGANYGYTF
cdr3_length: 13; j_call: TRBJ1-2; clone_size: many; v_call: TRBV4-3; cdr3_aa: CASSQRDSYGYTF
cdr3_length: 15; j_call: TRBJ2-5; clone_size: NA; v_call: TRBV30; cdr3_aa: CAWTIRTGIQETQYF
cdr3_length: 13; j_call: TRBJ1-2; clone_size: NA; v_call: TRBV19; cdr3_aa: CASSSGLNYGYTF
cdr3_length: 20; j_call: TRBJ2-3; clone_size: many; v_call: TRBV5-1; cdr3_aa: CASSLAGTSGGLLPTDTQYF
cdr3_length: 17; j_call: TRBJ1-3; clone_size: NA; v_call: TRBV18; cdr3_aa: CASSPPRLPATGNTIYF
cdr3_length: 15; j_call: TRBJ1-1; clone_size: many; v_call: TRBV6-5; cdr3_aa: CASSYSVQGRTEAFF
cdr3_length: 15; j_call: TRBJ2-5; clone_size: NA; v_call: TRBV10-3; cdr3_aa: CAVSDRDRHQETQYF
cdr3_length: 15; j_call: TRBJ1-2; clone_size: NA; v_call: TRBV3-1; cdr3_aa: CASSQDGNRGRGYTF
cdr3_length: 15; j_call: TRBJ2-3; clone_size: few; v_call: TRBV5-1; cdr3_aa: CASSSFAGSTDTQYF
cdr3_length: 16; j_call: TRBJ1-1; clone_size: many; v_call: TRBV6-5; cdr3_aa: CASSSLSGGMNTEAFF
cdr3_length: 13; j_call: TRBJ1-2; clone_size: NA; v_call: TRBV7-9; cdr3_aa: CASSRTGAQGYTF
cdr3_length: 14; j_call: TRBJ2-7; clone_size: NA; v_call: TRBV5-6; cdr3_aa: CASSLQGVRIEQYF
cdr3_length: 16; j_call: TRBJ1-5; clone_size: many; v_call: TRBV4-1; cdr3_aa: CASSQDGSGGNQPQHF
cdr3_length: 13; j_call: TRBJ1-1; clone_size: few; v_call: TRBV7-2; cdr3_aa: CASSLMKNTEAFF
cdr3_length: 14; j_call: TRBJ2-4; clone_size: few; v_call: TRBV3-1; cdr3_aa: CASSPPGVRNIQYF
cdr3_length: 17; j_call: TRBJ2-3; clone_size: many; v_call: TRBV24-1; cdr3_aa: CATSDSRTGRSTDTQYF
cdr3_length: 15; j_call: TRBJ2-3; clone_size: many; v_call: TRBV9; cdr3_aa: CASSPRQGETDTQYF
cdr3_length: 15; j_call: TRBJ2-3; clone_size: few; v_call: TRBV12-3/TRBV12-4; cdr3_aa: CASSRDRASTDTQYF
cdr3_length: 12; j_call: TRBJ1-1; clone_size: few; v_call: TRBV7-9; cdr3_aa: CASSWGGTEAFF